This entry concerns a single T cell receptor (beta chain). These data are taken from a study of cytomegalovirus exposure and HLA in healthy donors. PCR amplification relied on 60 Vbeta primers (plus 13 Jbeta primers). This table comes from immunoSEQ multiplex PCR, and its TCRdb copy is limited to in-frame clones, with some not included. Of about 130,000 clones listed, around four fifths were seen once; the top ten hold 1.3% to 1.5%. CDR3 size: 14 residues. CDR1 and CDR2 from the germline V gene are MDHEN and SYDVKM. Trimming removed 6 bases at V and 1 base at J, with 10 bases between. Input material: PBMCs. The gene calls are TRBV28 and TRBJ1-5; perhaps TRBD1 as D (5 bases). The clonotype comes from a female donor in good health and CMV-seronegative. CDR3 DNA: TGTGCCAGCAGGGGGGGGAGGAGCAATCAGCCCCAGCATTTT. Translating gives CASRGGRSNQPQHF.